Listed here is a single T cell receptor (beta chain). Antigen specificity is unknown. The data are from a study of T-cell reconstitution after alpha-beta-depleted transplantation in children. Study findings and constraints: About two months after transplant, alpha-beta T cells reportedly came from several hundred expanded graft clones. For some patients, TCRbeta diversity was high at day 60 because of recipient T cells and thymic progenitors that survived. The authors attributed T-cell counts and diversity one year after transplant mostly to newly produced T cells.

As it was prepared, the TCRbeta library received unique molecular identifiers. TCRdb processed the PCR reads anew with MiXCR; each CDR3 protein has one entry. The sample lists about 440,000 distinct CDR3 sequences, roughly 43% occurring once. CDR3 length: 18 residues. V lost 2 bases and J lost 6; bases outside the gene matches: 14. CDR1 and CDR2 (germline): MRHNA, SNTAGT. This sample comprised PBMCs, obtained before TCRalphabeta/CD19-depleted stem cell transplant. The chain combines TRBV6-4 with TRBJ1-5, with 9 bases matching TRBD1. This receptor was identified in a girl under 10 years old with aplastic anemia, due to receive a stem cell transplant. CDR3 DNA sequence: TGTGCCAGCAGTGACGTGAGTCACCGGGACAGGGTCACTCAGCCCCAGCATTTT. Its translation is CASSDVSHRDRVTQPQHF.